The 5 T cell receptor beta chains reported below all come from one sample, sequenced in a study of shared clonotypes between healthy human individuals. Method: immunoSEQ multiplex PCR; TCRdb's copy keeps in-frame clones and lacks some. The sample shows fewer than 1 million clones, about 97% of them seen only once. The naive CD8 fraction comprised CD45RO-negative cells positively selected for CCR7 and excluded terminally differentiated effector memory CD45RA+ cells. Sequences were obtained from naive CD8+ T cells sorted from blood. These receptors were taken from a man aged 30 to 39 in good health.

The chain recombines TRBV7-6 with TRBJ2-5, with TRBD2 matching 10 bases. V shed 4 bases and J 2 bases; nucleotides not matched to a gene: 4. Germline V gene data show CDR1 as SGHVS and CDR2 as FNYEAQ. The CDR3 length is 15 residues. The DNA of the CDR3 is TGTGCCAGCAGCTCTAGACTAGCGGGTCAAGAGACCCAGTACTTC. Protein product: CASSSRLAGQETQYF. Full variable domain (missing parts from reference TRBV7-6 and TRBJ2-5): GAGVSQSPRYKVTKRGQDVALRCDPISGHVSLYWYRQALGQGPEFLTYFNYEAQQDKSGLPNDRFSAERPEGSISTLTIQRTEQRDSAMYRCASSSRLAGQETQYFGPGTRLLVL.

The CDR3 DNA reads TGTGCCAGCAGCCCTTCGGGGGCGGACTATGGCTACACCTTC. It yields the protein CASSPSGADYGYTF. The V call is TRBV9, the J call TRBJ1-2, with D perhaps TRBD1 (6 bases). This CDR3 comprises 14 residues. Germline CDR1 SGDLS, CDR2 YYNGEE. V was trimmed by 4 bases and J by 3 bases, leaving 13 bases between them.

About this clone: The sample carries other DNA sequences with the same CDR3. The chain has TRBV7-2 and TRBJ1-1; no definite D call. The CDR3 runs to 12 residues. Germline loops: CDR1 SGHTA, CDR2 FQGNSA. V gave up 1 base and J gave up 6 bases, with 6 bases separating them. CDR3 loop: CASSLGGAEAFF. DNA of the CDR3: TGTGCCAGCAGCTTAGGTGGGGCTGAAGCTTTCTTT. The whole variable domain, remainder taken from reference TRBV7-2 and TRBJ1-1, is GAGVSQSPSNKVTEKGKDVELRCDPISGHTALYWYRQSLGQGLEFLIYFQGNSAPDKSGLPSDRFSAERTGGSVSTLTIQRTQQEDSAVYLCASSLGGAEAFFGQGTRLTVV.

The genes are TRBV4-2 and TRBJ2-5; a possible D gene is TRBD2 (6 bases). V gave up 4 bases and J gave up 5 bases, with 14 bases separating them. The CDR3 has 14 amino acids. Germline values: CDR1 LGHNA, CDR2 YNFKEQ. CDR3 sequence reads: CASSPEASDETQYF. CDR3 in DNA: TGTGCCAGCAGCCCCGAGGCTAGCGATGAGACCCAGTACTTC.

The V call is TRBV5-6, the J call TRBJ1-2; TRBD1 matches 8 bases. From germline, CDR1 is SGHDT and CDR2 YYEEEE. The CDR3 has 17 amino acids. J lost 4 bases, V lost 2 bases, and 13 bases had no gene match. The CDR3 sequence: CASSLGLQTGDPYGYTF. The CDR3 bases are TGTGCCAGCAGCTTAGGGCTACAGACAGGGGATCCCTATGGCTACACCTTC. Using reference TRBV5-6 and TRBJ1-2 for the parts outside the CDR3, the full variable domain is DAGVTQSPTHLIKTRGQQVTLRCSPKSGHDTVSWYQQALGQGPQFIFQYYEEEERQRGNFPDRFSGHQFPNYSSELNVNALLLGDSALYLCASSLGLQTGDPYGYTFGSGTRLTVV.